These T cell receptor beta chains were read from a single sample in a study of blood T cell repertoires in COVID-19. The table came from immunoSEQ multiplex PCR; TCRdb's copy has only in-frame clones and leaves some out. The table includes under 150,000 clones, 85% detected once. Sample: peripheral blood. The source is a man older than 75 with acute or convalescent COVID-19. The CDR3 runs from the conserved cysteine through the conserved F or W.

V gene	J gene	CDR3 protein
TRBV28	TRBJ2-7	CASSLNRVSSYEQYF
TRBV27	TRBJ1-1	CASSRRTGDGISEAFF
TRBV7-9	TRBJ1-3	CASSGQETSGNTIYF
TRBV7-2	TRBJ2-5	CASSRTGTSAETQYF
TRBV20-1	TRBJ2-1	CSAPERDRWFF
TRBV6-2/TRBV6-3	TRBJ2-2	CASSYLAGGIGELFF
TRBV4-2	TRBJ1-1	CASSQGVQTEAFF
TRBV27	TRBJ2-7	CASSLRRGELYEQYF
TRBV6-5	TRBJ1-1	CASSYRGNTEAFF
TRBV7-2	TRBJ2-1	CASTNYSGIAYNEQFF
TRBV9	TRBJ1-2	CASSVGPGKNYGYTF
TRBV3-1/TRBV3-2	TRBJ1-2	CASSPGQGAGGYTF
TRBV7-3	TRBJ1-1	CASSWGHANTEAFF
TRBV27	TRBJ1-1	CASSYAGTKGEVNTEAFF
TRBV15	TRBJ1-1	CATSTLRQGEAFF
TRBV9	TRBJ1-3	CASSVVDRAGNTIYF
TRBV18	TRBJ2-1	CASSPQTGTYNEQFF